This is a list of T cell receptor beta chains from one sample in a study of shared clonotypes between healthy human individuals. Only in-frame clones appear in the TCRdb table, and some are missing; sequencing was by immunoSEQ multiplex PCR. The sample yields 1.5 million to 2.5 million clones, approximately 95% seen once. Specimen: naive CD8+ T cells sorted from blood. The receptors derive from a man in his late teens or twenties in good health. Both conserved end residues are part of each CDR3. D genes are given only for firm matches. The size entry is marked missing in some rows and otherwise reads once, few, many or a size class.

clone_size	cdr3_length	v_call	j_call	d_call	cdr3_aa	cdr3_nt
-	14	TRBV6-5	TRBJ2-7	TRBD1	CASRPGTDLYEQYF	TGTGCCAGCAGGCCCGGGACAGATCTCTACGAGCAGTACTTC
-	13	TRBV12-2	TRBJ2-7	-	CASRFGSSYEQYF	TGTGCAAGTCGCTTCGGCAGTTCCTACGAGCAGTACTTC
-	18	TRBV4-1	TRBJ1-3	-	CASSQERLQPHSGNTIYF	TGCGCCAGCAGCCAAGAAAGGCTGCAGCCGCACTCTGGAAACACCATATATTTT
-	12	TRBV11-2	TRBJ1-2	-	CASSLGQNGYTF	TGTGCCAGCAGCTTAGGTCAGAATGGCTACACCTTC
-	14	TRBV7-9	TRBJ2-7	-	CASSLSEQTYEQYF	TGTGCCAGCAGCCTTAGCGAGCAGACCTACGAGCAGTACTTC
-	15	TRBV9	TRBJ1-1	TRBD1	CASSSGTGMNTEAFF	TGTGCCAGCAGCTCGGGGACAGGGATGAACACTGAAGCTTTCTTT
-	14	TRBV7-2	TRBJ2-5	-	CASKGAIYQETQYF	TGTGCCAGCAAGGGTGCTATCTACCAAGAGACCCAGTACTTC
-	12	TRBV6-1	TRBJ1-5	TRBD1	CASRTGTGAQHF	TGTGCCAGCAGGACCGGGACAGGGGCCCAGCATTTT
-	10	TRBV20-1	TRBJ2-1	-	CSAMYNEQFF	TGCAGTGCCATGTACAATGAGCAGTTCTTC
once	14	TRBV14	TRBJ1-2	-	CASSQDIAGVGYTF	TGTGCCAGCAGCCAAGATATCGCGGGAGTCGGCTACACCTTC
-	14	TRBV30	TRBJ2-3	-	CAWTMTSGTDTQYF	TGTGCCTGGACCATGACTAGTGGAACAGATACGCAGTATTTT
-	12	TRBV13	TRBJ2-5	-	CASSHLSETQYF	TGTGCCAGCAGCCACCTCTCGGAGACCCAGTACTTC
-	15	TRBV19	TRBJ1-1	TRBD1	CASSVGTGLNTEAFF	TGTGCCAGTAGTGTTGGGACAGGGCTGAACACTGAAGCTTTCTTT
-	11	TRBV7-9	TRBJ1-1	-	CASSLEREAFF	TGTGCCAGCAGCTTAGAGAGAGAAGCTTTCTTT
-	14	TRBV14	TRBJ2-1	-	CASSANNRDNEQFF	TGTGCCAGCAGCGCCAACAACCGTGACAATGAGCAGTTCTTC
-	14	TRBV30	TRBJ2-7	-	CAWKSHEWSYEQYF	TGTGCCTGGAAGTCTCACGAGTGGTCCTACGAGCAGTACTTC
-	15	TRBV7-9	TRBJ2-3	TRBD1	CASSPPGQGADTQYF	TGTGCCAGCAGCCCACCGGGACAGGGGGCAGATACGCAGTATTTT
-	13	TRBV25-1	TRBJ2-7	-	CATNGAESYEQYF	TGTGCCACCAATGGAGCGGAATCCTACGAGCAGTACTTC
-	13	TRBV27	TRBJ2-5	TRBD2	CASSPLAEETQYF	TGTGCCAGCAGCCCGCTAGCGGAAGAGACCCAGTACTTC
-	15	TRBV6-1	TRBJ2-7	-	CASSEGLEGVYEQYF	TGTGCCAGCAGTGAAGGTCTAGAGGGTGTCTACGAGCAGTACTTC
-	15	TRBV28	TRBJ2-7	TRBD1	CASTLLLTGMDEQYF	TGTGCCAGCACCCTCCTATTGACAGGGATGGACGAGCAGTACTTC
-	16	TRBV23-1	TRBJ2-7	-	CASSQSCIPWTYEQYF	TGCGCCAGCAGTCAATCATGCATTCCCTGGACCTACGAGCAGTACTTC
once	12	TRBV7-9	TRBJ2-7	-	CASSFEGYEQYF	TGTGCCAGCAGCTTTGAGGGTTACGAGCAGTACTTC
-	13	TRBV4-3	TRBJ2-3	-	CASSQVLADTQYF	TGCGCCAGCAGCCAGGTACTAGCTGATACGCAGTATTTT
once	15	TRBV29-1	TRBJ1-1	-	CSVEEGVGMNTEAFF	TGCAGCGTTGAAGAAGGAGTGGGCATGAACACTGAAGCTTTCTTT
-	14	TRBV4-3	TRBJ1-1	-	CASSQEPVNTEAFF	TGCGCCAGCAGCCAAGAGCCAGTGAACACTGAAGCTTTCTTT
-	17	TRBV11-2	TRBJ2-1	TRBD2	CASSLVQLAGVLREQFF	TGTGCCAGCAGCTTAGTGCAGCTAGCGGGAGTCCTGCGTGAGCAGTTCTTC
-	14	TRBV28	TRBJ1-1	-	CASSFGGMNTEAFF	TGTGCCAGCAGTTTCGGCGGTATGAACACTGAAGCTTTCTTT
-	14	TRBV29-1	TRBJ2-1	TRBD2	CSSGLAGAGNEQFF	TGCAGCTCCGGTCTAGCGGGAGCGGGAAATGAGCAGTTCTTC
-	14	TRBV9	TRBJ2-3	TRBD2	CASSASGGGDTQYF	TGTGCCAGCAGCGCGAGCGGGGGTGGAGATACGCAGTATTTT
-	13	TRBV5-4	TRBJ1-2	-	CASSLESGYGYTF	TGTGCCAGCAGCTTGGAATCGGGTTATGGCTACACCTTC
-	16	TRBV19	TRBJ1-5	TRBD1	CATLDRDRGFWQPQHF	TGTGCCACCTTGGACCGGGACAGGGGCTTCTGGCAGCCCCAGCATTTT
-	17	TRBV19	TRBJ2-1	TRBD1	CASSSRTGGAYYNEQFF	TGTGCCAGTAGTTCCCGGACAGGGGGCGCTTACTACAATGAGCAGTTCTTC
-	15	TRBV4-3	TRBJ2-7	TRBD2	CASSQDTSGIYEQYF	TGCGCCAGCAGCCAAGATACTAGCGGGATTTACGAGCAGTACTTC
-	18	TRBV12-2	TRBJ2-2	-	CASRLAPRDRESTGELFF	TGTGCAAGTCGCTTAGCACCCCGGGACAGGGAGAGCACCGGGGAGCTGTTTTTT
-	14	TRBV27	TRBJ1-6	TRBD1	CASSFTGADSPLHF	TGTGCCAGCAGTTTCACAGGGGCTGATTCACCCCTCCACTTT
-	13	TRBV7-3	TRBJ2-7	-	CASSLLSVSEQYF	TGTGCCAGCAGCTTATTATCGGTGTCCGAGCAGTACTTC
-	15	TRBV6-1	TRBJ1-1	-	CASSEEWGRNTEAFF	TGTGCCAGCAGTGAAGAGTGGGGGCGGAACACTGAAGCTTTCTTT
-	14	TRBV7-8	TRBJ1-1	-	CASSLAEEDTEAFF	TGTGCCAGCAGCTTAGCGGAAGAGGACACTGAAGCTTTCTTT
-	15	TRBV13	TRBJ2-4	-	CASSEEGKAKNIQYF	TGTGCCAGCAGTGAGGAGGGGAAAGCCAAAAACATTCAGTACTTC
-	15	TRBV6-5	TRBJ2-7	-	CASSWGGGVGYEQYF	TGTGCCAGCAGTTGGGGTGGAGGGGTCGGGTACGAGCAGTACTTC